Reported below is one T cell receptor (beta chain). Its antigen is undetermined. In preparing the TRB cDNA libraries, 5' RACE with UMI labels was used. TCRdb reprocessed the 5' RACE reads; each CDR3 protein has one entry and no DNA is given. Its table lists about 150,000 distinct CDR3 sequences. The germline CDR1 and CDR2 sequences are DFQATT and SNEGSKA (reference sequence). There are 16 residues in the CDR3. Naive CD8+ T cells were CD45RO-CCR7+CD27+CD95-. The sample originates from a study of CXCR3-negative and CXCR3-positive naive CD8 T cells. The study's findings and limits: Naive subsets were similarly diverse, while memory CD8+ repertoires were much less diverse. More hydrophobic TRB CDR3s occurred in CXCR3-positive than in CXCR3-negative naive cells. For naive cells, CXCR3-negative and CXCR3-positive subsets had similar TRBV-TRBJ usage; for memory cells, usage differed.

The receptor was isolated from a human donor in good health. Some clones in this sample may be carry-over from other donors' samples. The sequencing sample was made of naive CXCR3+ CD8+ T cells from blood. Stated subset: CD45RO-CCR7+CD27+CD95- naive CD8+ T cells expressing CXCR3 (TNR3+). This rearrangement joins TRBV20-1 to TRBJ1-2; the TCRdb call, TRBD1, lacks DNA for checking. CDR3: CSASSTARVSLYGYTF.